A single sample gave rise to the 18 T cell receptor beta chains below, sequenced in a study of identical twins. TCRdb re-called the 5' RACE reads with MiXCR, one entry per CDR3 protein. The table lists 230,000 or so distinct CDR3 sequences, about 8.3% of them singletons. These data were also reused for a study on yellow fever vaccine responses in identical twins.

The specimen sequenced was CD8+ T cells sorted from blood. These receptor sequences come from a woman under 30 in good health.

The rearrangement joins TRBV29-1 to TRBJ2-1; 13 bases align to TRBD2. Germline trimming cut 4 bases from V and 4 bases from J; bases unmatched to any gene: 13. The CDR3 sequence is 18 residues long. CDR1 and CDR2 from the germline V gene are SQVTM and ANQGSEA. This CDR3 is CSVVTSGRAGVSYNEQFF. The CDR3 DNA is TGCAGCGTTGTTACTAGCGGGAGGGCCGGGGTTTCGTACAATGAGCAGTTCTTC.

There are a few counts of this clonotype. One end of the junction fails to match germline, which may point to a read error. The genes are TRBV7-8 and TRBJ2-1, with TRBD2 identical over 9 bases. CDR1 is SGHVS and CDR2 is FQNEAQ in the germline V gene. This CDR3 spans 14 amino acids. In DNA form, the CDR3 reads TGTGCCAGCAGATTAGCGGGAGTGGGCGATGAGCAGTTCTTC. Translating gives CASRLAGVGDEQFF.

Remarks on this clonotype: The conserved phenylalanine or tryptophan is not found at the CDR3 terminus, so this likely reflects a read error. V gene TRBV11-2 combines with J gene TRBJ2-7; 10 bases match TRBD2. V trimming: 2 bases; J trimming: 4 bases; junction bases outside the gene matches: 14. The germline V gene encodes CDR1 SGHAT and CDR2 FQNNGV. The CDR3 totals 18 residues. DNA for the CDR3: TGTGCCAGCAGCTTATCCTTTCTAGCGGGAGTGGGCGGGTACGAGCAGTACTTA. Translating gives CASSLSFLAGVGGYEQYL.

The J gene is TRBJ1-6, the V gene TRBV6-2 or TRBV6-3; TRBD1 might be the D (5 bases). V was cut by 2 bases and J by 7 bases, with 15 bases left in between. This CDR3 spans 16 amino acids. The germline V gene encodes CDR1 MNHEY and CDR2 SVGEGT. CDR3 nucleotide sequence: TGTGCCAGCAGTTACGATAAGAGGGGTAGGAATTCACCCCTCCACTTT. Encoded protein: CASSYDKRGRNSPLHF.

This clonotype has a count of ten or more. The rearrangement uses TRBV3-1 and TRBJ2-2; D uncertain. V was cut by 1 base and J by 6 bases, with 3 bases left in between. This CDR3 is 12 amino acids long. In germline, CDR1 is LGHDT, CDR2 YNNKEL (reference sequence). CDR3 DNA: TGTGCCAGCAGCCAAGCACCCGGGGAGCTGTTTTTT. Protein sequence: CASSQAPGELFF.

There are a few counts of this clonotype. The V gene is TRBV12-3 or TRBV12-4, the J gene TRBJ2-7; 8 bases align to TRBD1. There are 13 residues in the CDR3. J lost 5 bases, V lost 6 bases, and 6 bases had no gene match. CDR3 bases: TGTGCCAGCAGCTACCAGGGGGCCCACGAGCAGTACTTC. Protein product: CASSYQGAHEQYF.

The V and J genes are TRBV6-1 and TRBJ2-1, with D possibly TRBD2 on 6 matching bases. Looked up from germline, CDR1 is MNHNS and CDR2 is SASEGT. There are 14 residues in the CDR3. V lost 6 bases and J lost 4, with 13 bases in between. The CDR3 spells CASREGTPYNEQFF. Here the CDR3 DNA reads TGTGCCAGCAGGGAGGGGACCCCTTACAATGAGCAGTTCTTC.

The J gene is TRBJ1-1, the V gene TRBV7-9; the D gene is possibly TRBD1 (6 bases). CDR3 length: 13 residues. The V gene's germline CDR1 is SEHNR and CDR2 FQNEAQ (reference sequence). V shed 5 bases and J shed 2 bases, with 9 bases lying between them. The CDR3 bases are TGTGCCAGCAGCCACAGGGAAAACACTGAAGCTTTCTTT. This translates into CASSHRENTEAFF. Using reference TRBV7-9 and TRBJ1-1 for the parts outside the CDR3, the full variable domain is DTGVSQNPRHKITKRGQNVTFRCDPISEHNRLYWYRQTLGQGPEFLTYFQNEAQLEKSRLLSDRFSAERPKGSFSTLEIQRTEQGDSAMYLCASSHRENTEAFFGQGTRLTVV.

This clonotype was counted at least ten times. This chain uses TRBV6-1 with TRBJ2-4, with 12 bases matching TRBD1. The CDR3 sequence is 15 residues long. The junction had 2 bases not matched to a gene; V was cut back by 1 base and J by 7 bases. Germline V gives CDR1 MNHNS, CDR2 SASEGT. For the CDR3, the DNA is TGTGCCAGCAGTGAAGAGGGGACAGGGGGCAACATTCAGTACTTC. This gives the protein CASSEEGTGGNIQYF.

This chain joins TRBV5-1 and TRBJ2-5; D is uncertain. The ends were cut back, 5 bases at V and 7 bases at J, with 15 bases in the middle. This CDR3 is built from 13 residues. The germline V gene has CDR1 SGHRS and CDR2 YFSETQ. The DNA for the CDR3 is TGCGCCAGCAGTCCTACCTCCCTGGCGACCCAGTACTTC. Its protein is CASSPTSLATQYF.

This clonotype came up many times. The rearrangement joins TRBV5-5 to TRBJ2-5; 8 bases match TRBD2. V was clipped by 7 bases and J by 0 bases; unmatched bases: 17. Germline V gives CDR1 SGHKS, CDR2 YYEKEE (reference sequence). This CDR3 spans 18 amino acids. CDR3 nucleotide sequence: TGTGCCAGCCATCCCAGCTTAGCGGGGCCCTCGTACCAAGAGACCCAGTACTTC. It specifies CASHPSLAGPSYQETQYF.

This clonotype turned up a few times. The rearrangement joins TRBV7-9 to TRBJ2-1; D might be TRBD2 (5 bases). V was pared by 5 bases and J by 8 bases, with 13 bases between. Germline V gene sequence: CDR1 SEHNR, CDR2 FQNEAQ (reference sequence). The CDR3 is 13 amino acids. CDR3 in amino acids: CASSPALGDEQFF. The DNA for the CDR3 is TGTGCCAGCAGCCCAGCTCTGGGAGATGAGCAGTTCTTC.

This sequence joins TRBV20-1 and TRBJ2-7, with a weak D call TRBD2 (6 bases). Trimming shortened V by 0 bases and J by 0 bases, and 12 bases separated the two germline ends. The CDR3 consists of 15 residues. The germline V gene encodes CDR1 DFQATT and CDR2 SNEGSKA (reference sequence). Here the CDR3 reads CSARDHGGSSYEQYF. CDR3 sequence (DNA): TGCAGTGCTAGAGATCACGGGGGAAGCTCCTACGAGCAGTACTTC.

The gene calls are TRBV7-3 and TRBJ2-3, with 8 bases that match TRBD2. There are 17 residues in the CDR3. Germline values: CDR1 SGHTA, CDR2 FQGTGA. V shed 5 bases and J 4 bases; nucleotides not matched to a gene: 14. CDR3 sequence reads: CASSETPPGGAADTQYF. DNA of the CDR3: TGTGCCAGCAGCGAAACCCCTCCCGGGGGGGCCGCAGATACGCAGTATTTT.

The chain employs TRBV5-1 and TRBJ2-7, with D perhaps matching TRBD1 (6 bases). The CDR3 covers 16 residues. Germline V gene lookup returns CDR1 SGHRS and CDR2 YFSETQ. Trimming left V 4 bases short and J 0 bases short, with 17 bases between. The CDR3 here is CASSLTPGTLSYEQYF. In DNA form, the CDR3 reads TGCGCCAGCAGCCTCACTCCCGGGACACTCTCCTACGAGCAGTACTTC.

J is TRBJ2-7 and V is TRBV5-5; D is possibly TRBD2 (7 bases). V lost 4 bases to trimming and J lost 10 bases, with 15 bases between them. Germline loops: CDR1 SGHKS, CDR2 YYEKEE (reference sequence). The CDR3 consists of 12 residues. The CDR3 spells CASSKGGTTQYF. The CDR3 DNA follows: TGTGCCAGCAGCAAGGGGGGGACAACTCAGTACTTC.

This clonotype was counted many times. The chain couples TRBV12-3 or TRBV12-4 to TRBJ2-7; D is perhaps TRBD1 (5 bases). The CDR3 runs 14 residues. Trimming left V 1 base short and J 3 bases short, with 10 bases between. The CDR3 spells CASSLGGQSYEQYF. In nucleotides, the CDR3 is TGTGCCAGCAGTTTAGGGGGCCAAAGCTACGAGCAGTACTTC.

The chain employs TRBV10-3 and TRBJ2-5; D unclear. Trimming cost V 0 bases and J 4 bases, with 18 bases left between them. This CDR3 is built from 17 residues. Per the germline V gene, CDR1 is ENHRY and CDR2 is SYGVKD. The CDR3 DNA sequence: TGTGCCATCAGTGAGTCTTTGACTCCCGGAGTGTCAGAGACCCAGTACTTC. This sequence encodes CAISESLTPGVSETQYF.